This is a list of T cell receptor beta chains from one sample in a study of post-analysis software for immune sequencing data. MiXCR, run by TCRdb on the PCR reads, gives a single entry per CDR3 protein. The repertoire holds 650,000 to 900,000 distinct CDR3 sequences, with roughly 50% as singletons. The specimen sequenced was blood. The origin of the receptors is a girl between 10 and 17 years old with multiple sclerosis. Each CDR3 is given with its conserved first and last residue. A D gene is named only where the DNA matches it firmly. Rows may omit the clone size; those that give it use once, few, many or a size class.

-	-	TRBV7-2	TRBJ1-2	TGTGCCAGCAGCTTACAACCGACAGTTTCAAACTATGGCTACACCTTC	CASSLQPTVSNYGYTF
TRBD1	few	TRBV29-1	TRBJ1-2	TGCAGCGTTGAGGACAGGGGAGGGGATGGCTACACCTTC	CSVEDRGGDGYTF
-	few	TRBV27	TRBJ2-1	TGTGCCAGCGGGCCATATGAGCAGTTCTTC	CASGPYEQFF
-	few	TRBV29-1	TRBJ2-1	TGCAGCGCTTCCGGACCAGCGCGGAATGAGCAGTTCTTC	CSASGPARNEQFF
-	-	TRBV12-3/TRBV12-4	TRBJ2-3	TGTGCCAGCAGTTTAACAGGGCTCACAGATACGCAGTATTTT	CASSLTGLTDTQYF
TRBD2	-	TRBV20-1	TRBJ2-7	TGCAGTGCTCGGGTGACGGGACTAGCGGATCGGGAGCAGTACTTC	CSARVTGLADREQYF
-	few	TRBV7-2	TRBJ2-7	TGTGCCAGCAGCTCGAACGACGAGCAGTACTTC	CASSSNDEQYF
TRBD1	many	TRBV5-1	TRBJ2-1	TGTGCCAGCAGCCTCGGGACAGGAGACAATGAGCAGTTCTTC	CASSLGTGDNEQFF
TRBD2	-	TRBV6-5	TRBJ2-5	TGTGCCAGCAGTTACCAGACTAGCGGGGAGACCCAGTACTTC	CASSYQTSGETQYF
-	few	TRBV20-1	TRBJ2-5	TGCAGTGCTAGATGGCTAGCGCAAGAGACCCAGTACTTC	CSARWLAQETQYF
TRBD2	-	TRBV4-2	TRBJ2-5	TGTGCCAGCAGCCAAGATAGGGGACTAGTTGAGGTGACCCAGTACTTC	CASSQDRGLVEVTQYF
-	-	TRBV12-3/TRBV12-4	TRBJ1-2	TGTGCCAGCAGGACCAACAGAGCGGAAGGCTACACCTTC	CASRTNRAEGYTF
-	few	TRBV7-9	TRBJ1-2	TGTGCCAGCAGCTTAGCCGAGGGCTACACCTTC	CASSLAEGYTF
TRBD1	-	TRBV6-2/TRBV6-3	TRBJ2-7	TGTGCCAGCAGCGAACTGACAGGGGCCACATCCTACGAGCAGTACTTC	CASSELTGATSYEQYF
TRBD2	once	TRBV10-3	TRBJ2-5	TGTGCCATCAGTGATAGCGGGAGTGAGCCCCAGTACTTC	CAISDSGSEPQYF
TRBD1	few	TRBV5-1	TRBJ1-1	TGCGCCAGCAGCTTGGCAGGGGGTCCCACTGAAGCTTTCTTT	CASSLAGGPTEAFF
TRBD2	-	TRBV10-3	TRBJ2-1	TGTGCCATCCGCTTAGCGGGAGATTACTGGAATGAGCAGTTCTTC	CAIRLAGDYWNEQFF
-	-	TRBV12-3/TRBV12-4	TRBJ2-5	TGTGCCAGCAGTTTGGGTCGGAGGGACCAGTACTTC	CASSLGRRDQYF
-	-	TRBV6-1	TRBJ2-1	TGTGCCAGCATGGTCTTTTGGGCGGGTCGAGGGTACAATGAGCAGTTCTTC	CASMVFWAGRGYNEQFF
-	many	TRBV25-1	TRBJ2-3	TGTGCCAGCAGTTGGCAGGGGACAGATACGCAGTATTTT	CASSWQGTDTQYF
-	-	TRBV12-5	TRBJ1-2	TGTGCTAGTGGTTTGGGAGGTGAAGCTAACTATGGCTACACCTTC	CASGLGGEANYGYTF
-	few	TRBV7-3	TRBJ2-5	TGTGCCAGCAGCTTAAGGGCGCCGGGGATTGGCGGCTCGGGGACCCAGTACTTC	CASSLRAPGIGGSGTQYF
-	few	TRBV18	TRBJ1-5	TGTGCCAGCTCACCCGACGGACGGGGCAATCAGCCCCAGCATTTT	CASSPDGRGNQPQHF
TRBD2	-	TRBV7-3	TRBJ2-5	TGTGCCAGCAGCCCTTCGGGGGGAGTTGAGACCCAGTACTTC	CASSPSGGVETQYF
-	-	TRBV20-1	TRBJ2-6	TGCAGTGCTGGAGGACCCCTGTGGGCTGGGGCCAACGTCCTGACTTTC	CSAGGPLWAGANVLTF
TRBD2	-	TRBV7-9	TRBJ2-4	TGTGCCAGCAGCTTAAGCGGGGAGGGATACATTCAGTACTTC	CASSLSGEGYIQYF
TRBD2	-	TRBV14	TRBJ2-1	TGTGCCAGCAGCCAAGCACTAGCGGGGGTACGGAATGAGCAGTTCTTC	CASSQALAGVRNEQFF
TRBD2	-	TRBV15	TRBJ2-5	TGTGCCACCAGCAGAGAGTTCCTGACGGCTAGCGGGAGTCTTGAGCAGTACTTC	CATSREFLTASGSLEQYF
TRBD2	-	TRBV12-5	TRBJ2-5	TGTGCTAGTGGTTTGGGACTAGCGGGACAAGAGACCCAGTACTTC	CASGLGLAGQETQYF
-	few	TRBV7-8	TRBJ2-5	TGTGCCAGCAGCTTAAGGGGGTCTATGGCTGAGCGCCAGCTCCAAGAGACCCAGTACTTC	CASSLRGSMAERQLQETQYF
-	few	TRBV15	TRBJ1-2	TGTGCCACCAGCAGAGAACCAGGGAGAGGTGGTGGCTACACCTTC	CATSREPGRGGGYTF
-	few	TRBV10-3	TRBJ1-1	TGTGCCATCGCCGAAGGGGGAACAGGGCTGACTGAAGCTTTCTTT	CAIAEGGTGLTEAFF
-	-	TRBV6-5	TRBJ2-5	TGTGCCAGCACTACCACGCAAGGGGTGCAAGAGACCCAGTACTTC	CASTTTQGVQETQYF
-	-	TRBV6-2/TRBV6-3	TRBJ2-7	TGTGCCAGCAGGGAGACAGGATCCCGCTTCTACGAGCAGTACTTC	CASRETGSRFYEQYF
-	-	TRBV5-1	TRBJ1-6	TGCGCCAGCAGCTTGGACTGGTTTGATTCACCCCTCCACTTT	CASSLDWFDSPLHF
TRBD2	few	TRBV4-2	TRBJ2-1	TGTGCCAGCAGCCATTTTACCGGGACTAGCGGGATGTACAATGAGCAGTTCTTC	CASSHFTGTSGMYNEQFF
TRBD2	once	TRBV12-3/TRBV12-4	TRBJ2-7	TGTGCCAGCAGCCCAAGCGGGATCCCTCCCTACGAGCAGTACTTC	CASSPSGIPPYEQYF
TRBD1	-	TRBV15	TRBJ1-5	TGTGCCACCAGCACCCCCGGGACAGCAGTAGAGCCCCAGCATTTT	CATSTPGTAVEPQHF
-	-	TRBV12-3/TRBV12-4	TRBJ2-4	TGTGCCAGCAGTTTAAAGGGGGGAGGGGGCATTCAGTACTTC	CASSLKGGGGIQYF
-	-	TRBV6-5	TRBJ2-7	TGTGCCAGCAGTCATACAGGGAGCTCCTACGAGCAGTACTTC	CASSHTGSSYEQYF
TRBD2	-	TRBV4-2	TRBJ2-1	TGTGCCAGCAGCCAAGACCCGGGCGCACTAGCGGGAGACTACTCCTACAATGAGCAGTGCTTC	CASSQDPGALAGDYSYNEQCF